One sample yielded the 23 T cell receptor beta chains listed below, sequenced in a study of blood T cell repertoires in COVID-19. The method was immunoSEQ multiplex PCR; TCRdb's version includes in-frame clones alone and lacks a portion of them. Of approximately 99,000 clones in the sample, less than 85% were seen once. The sequenced sample was peripheral blood. These receptors were collected from a woman of 80 years or more with active or convalescent COVID-19.

In this sample, this clone turned up once. The rearrangement uses TRBV7-2 and TRBJ2-2; 7 bases agree with TRBD1. Trimming took 4 bases from V and 1 from J; bases not matched to a gene: 12. The CDR3 length is 18 residues. Germline CDR1 is SGHTA and CDR2 is FQGNSA. The CDR3 spells CASSSAARGQVNTGELFF. For the CDR3, the DNA is TGTGCCAGCAGCTCGGCGGCCCGCGGACAGGTGAACACCGGGGAGCTGTTTTTT.

The chain employs TRBV12-5 and TRBJ2-1; 9 bases line up with TRBD1. CDR1 is LGHNT and CDR2 is FRNRAP in the germline V gene. The junction had 3 bases not matched to a gene; V was cut back by 4 bases and J by 2 bases. This CDR3 has 15 residues. The CDR3 sequence: CASGWGQGTYNEQFF. CDR3 sequence (DNA): TGTGCTAGTGGTTGGGGACAGGGTACCTACAATGAGCAGTTCTTC. The variable domain in full, completed from reference TRBV12-5 and TRBJ2-1, reads DARVTQTPRHKVTEMGQEVTMRCQPILGHNTVFWYRQTMMQGLELLAYFRNRAPLDDSGMPKDRFSAEMPDATLATLKIQPSEPRDSAVYFCASGWGQGTYNEQFFGPGTRLTVL.

This clone is medium-sized. This rearrangement joins TRBV7-9 to TRBJ2-2, with TRBD2 as a possible D gene (7 bases). Germline CDR1 and CDR2: SEHNR and FQNEAQ (reference sequence). The V gene lost 5 bases and the J gene lost 4 bases, with 17 bases spanning the gap. The CDR3 loop spans 16 amino acids. The CDR3 nucleotides read TGTGCCAGCAGCCCAGGGGCGGGAGTCGCCACCGGGGAGCTGTTTTTT. It translates to CASSPGAGVATGELFF.

J is TRBJ2-3 and V is TRBV5-1; D call uncertain. V lost 0 bases, J lost 3 bases, and 11 bases lay in between. The CDR3 consists of 15 residues. Germline V gene data show CDR1 as SGHRS and CDR2 as YFSETQ. The CDR3, as DNA: TGCGCCAGCAGCTTGGGACAAACGAGAACAGATACGCAGTATTTT. Protein: CASSLGQTRTDTQYF.

The chain has TRBV5-4 and TRBJ2-2; 9 nucleotides agree with TRBD1. The CDR3 loop spans 15 amino acids. Per germline, CDR1 SGHNT and CDR2 YYREEE (reference sequence). Trimming removed 1 base from V and 4 bases from J; junction bases left unmatched: 2. In nucleotides, the CDR3 is TGTGCCAGCAGCTTGAAGACAGGGGGCACCGGGGAGCTGTTTTTT. It encodes CASSLKTGGTGELFF.

CDR3 in DNA: TGTGCCAGCAGCAAAGGCCCGGCGGCCCCCCGTAATTTC. It is translated as CASSKGPAAPRNF. The rearrangement uses TRBV21-1 and TRBJ2-7; the table assigns TRBD2, which was not confirmed against the DNA. TRBV21-1 is a documented pseudogene. CDR3 length equals 13 residues.

This sequence joins TRBV6-2 or TRBV6-3 and TRBJ2-1, with 12 bases that match TRBD2. The length of the CDR3 is 16 residues. Germline CDR1 is MNHEY and CDR2 is SVGEGT. The J segment lost 6 bases and the V segment lost 4 bases, leaving 7 bases of the junction unmatched. CDR3 coding DNA: TGTGCCAGCAGTTTGAGGACTAGCGGGATGGGCAATGAGCAGTTCTTC. Protein: CASSLRTSGMGNEQFF.

This sequence joins TRBV7-2 and TRBJ1-2; the D gene is possibly TRBD1 (5 bases). In germline, CDR1 is SGHTA, CDR2 FQGNSA. V shed 1 base and J shed 4 bases, with 13 bases lying between them. The CDR3 is made up of 15 amino acids. CDR3 sequence reads: CASSLDGRVTYGYTF. CDR3 sequence (DNA): TGTGCCAGCAGCTTAGACGGCAGGGTCACCTATGGCTACACCTTC.

V usage is TRBV7-2 and J usage is TRBJ2-7; 10 nucleotides agree with TRBD2. V shed 2 bases and J 4 bases; nucleotides not matched to a gene: 8. Germline assignment: CDR1 SGHTA and CDR2 FQGNSA. The CDR3 sequence is 16 residues long. DNA for the CDR3: TGTGCCAGCAGCTTACAAGGGACTAGCGCGGGATACGAGCAGTACTTC. Protein sequence: CASSLQGTSAGYEQYF.

This clone has only one observation. The CDR3 is CASSFGTTGGYEQYF. The CDR3 bases are TGTGCCAGCAGTTTTGGGACGACAGGGGGCTACGAGCAGTACTTC. This sequence joins TRBV28 and TRBJ2-7; TRBD1 matches 9 bases. Unmatched junction bases numbered 6, after V lost 3 bases and J lost 3 bases. This CDR3 is 15 amino acids long. Germline-derived CDR1 and CDR2 are MDHEN and SYDVKM.

This sequence joins TRBV19 and TRBJ2-7, with a possible D match to TRBD2 (5 bases). Between the trimmed V and J ends, which lost 7 bases and 1 base, there was a span of 14 bases. The CDR3 is 14 amino acids. CDR1 and CDR2 from the germline V gene are LNHDA and SQIVND (reference sequence). The CDR3 coding sequence is TGTGCCAGTAAGTCGGAGCGGCTTTCCTACGAGCAGTACTTC. This translates into CASKSERLSYEQYF.

The J gene is TRBJ2-7, the V gene TRBV2; D uncertain. The V gene lost 7 bases and the J gene lost 1 base, with 11 bases spanning the gap. The germline V gene encodes CDR1 SNHLY and CDR2 FYNNEI. The CDR3 extends over 13 amino acids. DNA of the CDR3: TGTGCCAGCATGCTACCGTTATCCTACGAGCAGTACTTC. Protein sequence: CASMLPLSYEQYF.

The chain carries TRBV18 and TRBJ2-1; 7 bases are shared with TRBD2. Germline-derived CDR1 and CDR2 are KGHSH and LQKENI. CDR3 length equals 12 residues. The ends lost 0 bases at V and 12 bases at J; junction bases unmatched: 2. The CDR3 loop reads CASSPPGGVQFF. The CDR3 nucleotides are TGTGCCAGCTCACCACCGGGGGGGGTGCAGTTCTTC.

This clone occurred once. The rearrangement joins TRBV6-5 to TRBJ1-1, with a tentative D call TRBD1 (5 bases). CDR1 is MNHEY, CDR2 SVGAGI, per germline. This CDR3 has 13 residues. The V gene lost 7 bases and the J gene lost 4 bases, with 13 bases spanning the gap. CDR3 bases: TGTGCCAGCAACCTTTTGGGGGGCACTGAAGCTTTCTTT. Translation: CASNLLGGTEAFF.

This chain connects TRBV2 to TRBJ2-5; possibly TRBD1 for D (6 bases). Trimming pared 7 bases from V and 1 base from J, leaving 16 bases between. The CDR3 runs to 15 residues. Germline assignment: CDR1 SNHLY and CDR2 FYNNEI. The CDR3 sequence is CASKQGTPSQETQYF. The CDR3 bases are TGTGCCAGCAAGCAGGGGACACCCTCCCAAGAGACCCAGTACTTC.

The chain couples TRBV7-2 to TRBJ2-5; D unclear. Germline CDR1 reads SGHTA; CDR2 reads FQGNSA. The CDR3 loop spans 13 amino acids. With 5 bases removed from V and 2 bases from J, the gap between germline ends came to 9 bases. The CDR3 loop reads CASSLTEQETQYF. In nucleotides, the CDR3 is TGTGCCAGCAGCCTTACAGAACAAGAGACCCAGTACTTC.

The V gene is TRBV27, the J gene TRBJ2-7; 7 bases fit TRBD2. After removal of 2 bases from V and 3 bases from J, the junction contained 10 bases not matched to a gene. The germline CDR1 and CDR2 sequences are MNHEY and SMNVEV (reference sequence). The CDR3 runs 16 residues. The CDR3 DNA follows: TGTGCCAGCAGTTTAGGAAAGACTAGCACAATCTACGAGCAGTACTTC. Its protein product is CASSLGKTSTIYEQYF.

The chain uses TRBV5-1 and TRBJ2-1; D gene ambiguous. This CDR3 spans 15 amino acids. Germline CDR1 and CDR2: SGHRS and YFSETQ. The V and J ends lost 4 bases and 6 bases respectively, with 17 bases between them. The CDR3 region has the DNA TGCGCCAGCAGCGAACTATTTTCAACGGCCAATGAGCAGTTCTTC. Translated, it gives CASSELFSTANEQFF.

The rearrangement links TRBV9 to TRBJ1-2; possible D gene TRBD1, 5 bases. V lost 0 bases and J lost 8, with 20 bases in between. The CDR3 is 16 amino acids. The germline gives CDR1 SGDLS, CDR2 YYNGEE. The CDR3 is CASSVGLVAGGEGYTF. CDR3 nucleotide sequence: TGTGCCAGCAGCGTAGGGTTGGTGGCAGGAGGGGAAGGCTACACCTTC.

This clone was counted a few times. The V call is TRBV3-1 (or the pseudogene TRBV3-2), the J call TRBJ2-2; D might be TRBD2 (6 bases). V was shortened by 2 bases and J by 4 bases, with 8 bases between the two germline ends. CDR1 and CDR2 (germline): LGHDT, YNNKEL (reference sequence). CDR3 length: 14 residues. The CDR3 here is CASSQMRGTGELFF. The CDR3 DNA sequence: TGTGCCAGCAGCCAAATGCGGGGCACCGGGGAGCTGTTTTTT.

The chain carries TRBV7-3 and TRBJ2-3, with TRBD2 as a possible D gene (6 bases). Germline CDR1 SGHTA, CDR2 FQGTGA. Trimming removed 3 bases from V and 1 base from J, with 11 bases in between. This CDR3 is built from 15 residues. CDR3 residues: CASSLTASGTDTQYF. The CDR3 nucleotides are TGTGCCAGCAGCTTGACGGCTAGCGGCACAGATACGCAGTATTTT.

V usage is TRBV6-5 and J usage is TRBJ2-2; TRBD2 agrees at 9 bases. CDR1 MNHEY and CDR2 SVGAGI come from the germline V gene. The CDR3 consists of 15 residues. J gave up 1 base and V 6 bases, and 3 bases lay outside the gene matches. The chain's CDR3 is CASSQTSGNTGELFF. CDR3 DNA sequence: TGTGCCAGCAGCCAGACTAGCGGGAACACCGGGGAGCTGTTTTTT.

The V gene is TRBV27, the J gene TRBJ1-6; the match to TRBD1 covers 7 bases. This CDR3 is built from 15 residues. CDR1 and CDR2 (germline): MNHEY, SMNVEV (reference sequence). V was pared by 8 bases and J by 0 bases, with 4 bases of the junction left unmatched. This chain's CDR3 is CASCYRGSYNSPLHF. The CDR3 DNA reads as TGTGCCAGCTGTTACAGGGGCTCCTATAATTCACCCCTCCACTTT.